These 29 T cell receptor beta chains were all obtained from the same sample, sequenced in a study of response to subunit inactivated influenza vaccine. TCRdb reprocessed the RT-PCR reads with MiXCR, giving one entry per CDR3 protein. The data contain about 650,000 distinct CDR3 sequences, around a sixth of them singletons. This specimen was PBMCs from blood, taken about 11 days after vaccination. The receptor set was obtained from a man over 45 who received an inactivated influenza vaccine.

This clonotype was observed many times. This chain connects TRBV12-3 or TRBV12-4 to TRBJ2-6; 10 bases fit TRBD1. This CDR3 comprises 17 residues. The V segment lost 6 bases and the J segment 0 bases; nucleotides outside the gene matches: 5. CDR3: CASSPGTGVSGANVLTF. In DNA form, the CDR3 reads TGTGCCAGCAGCCCCGGGACAGGGGTCTCTGGGGCCAACGTCCTGACTTTC.

The V call is TRBV30, the J call TRBJ1-4; the match to TRBD1 covers 7 bases. Germline V gene data show CDR1 as GTSNPN and CDR2 as SVGIG (reference sequence). The CDR3 consists of 15 residues. V lost 3 bases and J lost 4; bases outside the gene matches: 8. The CDR3 sequence: CAWSAPGTVNEKLFF. CDR3 nucleotides: TGTGCCTGGAGCGCGCCGGGGACAGTTAATGAAAAACTGTTTTTT.

This clonotype was seen only a few times. This sequence joins TRBV24-1 and TRBJ2-7; 9 positions agree with TRBD1. Trimming cost V 3 bases and J 3 bases; bases outside gene matches: 2. The germline V gene encodes CDR1 KGHDR and CDR2 SFDVKD. This CDR3 has 14 residues. The CDR3 is CATSDPGQGYEQYF. In DNA form, the CDR3 reads TGTGCCACCAGTGATCCGGGACAGGGCTACGAGCAGTACTTC.

This clonotype was recorded many times. In nucleotides, the CDR3 is TGTGCCAGCAGTTACTGGCGGGGGGCGAGATACAATGAGCAGTTCTTC. Its protein product is CASSYWRGARYNEQFF. The chain combines TRBV6-5 with TRBJ2-1; 8 positions agree with TRBD2. CDR1 is MNHEY and CDR2 is SVGAGI in the germline V gene. The CDR3 runs to 16 residues. The J segment lost 4 bases and the V segment lost 1 base, leaving 6 bases of the junction unmatched.

The V gene is TRBV28, the J gene TRBJ2-1, with 14 bases fitting TRBD2. V shed 4 bases and J 4 bases; nucleotides not matched to a gene: 9. Germline loops: CDR1 MDHEN, CDR2 SYDVKM. The CDR3 length is 18 residues. The CDR3 loop reads CASSSQGLAGVAYNEQFF. The CDR3 bases are TGTGCCAGCAGTTCTCAGGGACTAGCGGGAGTAGCGTACAATGAGCAGTTCTTC.

This clonotype was seen ten or more times. V gene TRBV20-1 combines with J gene TRBJ1-5; D possibly corresponds to TRBD1 (6 bases). Germline V gene data show CDR1 as DFQATT and CDR2 as SNEGSKA (reference sequence). CDR3 length: 13 amino acids. Trimming removed 6 bases from V and 5 bases from J, with 14 bases in between. CDR3 sequence: CSASRGWDQPQHF. CDR3 DNA sequence: TGCAGTGCCAGCAGGGGTTGGGATCAGCCCCAGCATTTT.

This clonotype came up a few times. J is TRBJ2-5 and V is TRBV5-1, with D perhaps matching TRBD1 (5 bases). CDR3 length equals 14 residues. The V end was cut by 4 bases, the J end by 3 bases, with 13 bases between. Germline values: CDR1 SGHRS, CDR2 YFSETQ. The CDR3 DNA sequence: TGCGCCAGCAGCCCTGGGGCCACCAAAGAGACCCAGTACTTC. Protein sequence: CASSPGATKETQYF. Full variable domain (rest looked up from reference TRBV5-1 and TRBJ2-5): KAGVTQTPRYLIKTRGQQVTLSCSPISGHRSVSWYQQTPGQGLQFLFEYFSETQRNKGNFPGRFSGRQFSNSRSEMNVSTLELGDSALYLCASSPGATKETQYFGPGTRLLVL.

This clonotype was recorded a few times. This rearrangement joins TRBV24-1 to TRBJ2-7; possible D gene TRBD1, 6 bases. Trimming removed 4 bases at V and 0 bases at J, with 18 bases between. Germline V lookup: CDR1 KGHDR, CDR2 SFDVKD. CDR3 length: 17 residues. The DNA for the CDR3 is TGTGCCACCAGTGAGATCAAATTAACAGGGCCCTCCTACGAGCAGTACTTC. Protein: CATSEIKLTGPSYEQYF.

The chain uses TRBV15 and TRBJ2-3, with 7 bases that match TRBD1. Germline V CDR1 and CDR2: LNHNV, YYDKDF (reference sequence). The CDR3 length is 14 residues. The J segment lost 6 bases and the V segment lost 5 bases, leaving 8 bases of the junction unmatched. The CDR3 nucleotides read TGTGCCACCAGCGTTCTAGACAGGGCGGATACGCAGTATTTT. Translation gives CATSVLDRADTQYF.

This clonotype was seen more than once but under ten times. V and J are TRBV20-1 and TRBJ2-7; D remains unclear. Germline V gene sequence: CDR1 DFQATT, CDR2 SNEGSKA (reference sequence). CDR3 length: 13 amino acids. V lost 6 bases to trimming and J lost 0 bases, with 12 bases between them. The CDR3 is CSALPAISYEQYF. The CDR3 DNA follows: TGCAGTGCCCTCCCGGCTATCTCCTACGAGCAGTACTTC.

The rearrangement joins TRBV2 to TRBJ2-1; TRBD1 might be the D (6 bases). CDR1 is SNHLY and CDR2 is FYNNEI in the germline V gene. The CDR3 covers 15 residues. Between the trimmed V and J ends, which lost 6 bases and 3 bases, there was a span of 15 bases. The CDR3 DNA reads as TGTGCCAGCAGAATGGCCAGGGGCCACTACAATGAGCAGTTCTTC. It yields the protein CASRMARGHYNEQFF.

V is TRBV4-2 and J is TRBJ2-5, with D maybe TRBD2 (6 bases). The germline V gene encodes CDR1 LGHNA and CDR2 YNFKEQ. Deletions cut 1 base from V and 2 bases from J, with 17 bases between. The CDR3 is 17 amino acids. The CDR3 DNA reads TGTGCCAGCAGCCAAGCTCCCCGCGGGGTCCTGCAAGAGACCCAGTACTTC. Protein sequence: CASSQAPRGVLQETQYF.

This clonotype came up many times. This sequence joins TRBV12-3 or TRBV12-4 and TRBJ1-3, with D unresolved. Trimming left V 6 bases short and J 2 bases short, with 8 bases between. The CDR3 is 13 amino acids. Here the CDR3 DNA reads TGTGCCAGCAGCGAAAGTCCTGGAAACACCATATATTTT. It is translated as CASSESPGNTIYF.

This clonotype has a handful of counts. This chain links TRBV29-1 with TRBJ2-2; 7 positions match TRBD2. Germline V gene data show CDR1 as SQVTM and CDR2 as ANQGSEA. V dropped 7 bases and J dropped 0; count of bases not matched to a gene: 5. CDR3 length: 14 residues. As DNA, the CDR3 is TGCAGCGCCGGCGCGGGGGCGAACACCGGGGAGCTGTTTTTT. Residues: CSAGAGANTGELFF.

This clonotype was observed a handful of times. DNA of the CDR3: TGTGCCAGCAGCCCTGTAGGGGGACGGGGAAACACCATATATTTT. This encodes CASSPVGGRGNTIYF. V gene TRBV7-2 combines with J gene TRBJ1-3, with a weak D call TRBD1 (6 bases). The CDR3 spans 15 residues. Between the trimmed V and J ends, which lost 5 bases and 4 bases, there was a span of 15 bases. CDR1 is SGHTA, CDR2 FQGNSA, per germline.

This clonotype has just a few counts. This sequence joins TRBV7-2 and TRBJ1-6; 9 bases line up with TRBD1. The ends lost 1 base at V and 6 bases at J; junction bases unmatched: 4. The CDR3 loop spans 16 amino acids. CDR1 SGHTA and CDR2 FQGNSA come from the germline V gene. Here the CDR3 reads CASSLDGTGINSPLHF. The CDR3 DNA follows: TGTGCCAGCAGCTTAGATGGGACAGGGATTAATTCACCCCTCCACTTT.

This chain uses TRBV3-1 with TRBJ2-6; perhaps D is TRBD1 or TRBD2 (5 bases each). The germline CDR1 and CDR2 sequences are LGHDT and YNNKEL (reference sequence). The CDR3 length is 17 residues. The V gene lost 2 bases and the J gene lost 0 bases, with 11 bases spanning the gap. This CDR3 reads CASSQPGRNSGANVLTF. In DNA, the CDR3 is TGTGCCAGCAGCCAACCGGGACGGAACTCTGGGGCCAACGTCCTGACTTTC.

This clonotype was found a few times. The genes are TRBV7-2 and TRBJ2-7, with D uncertain. V lost 5 bases and J 2 bases, leaving 16 bases between the germline ends. Per the germline V gene, CDR1 is SGHTA and CDR2 is FQGNSA. There are 15 residues in the CDR3. Here the CDR3 reads CASSPLRTRPYEQYF. CDR3 DNA sequence: TGTGCCAGCAGCCCACTCCGGACGAGACCCTACGAGCAGTACTTC.

The chain carries TRBV4-1 and TRBJ2-5; D call uncertain. Per germline, CDR1 MGHRA and CDR2 YSYEKL. The CDR3 totals 17 residues. Trimming took off 0 bases at V and 4 bases at J, with 18 bases between the two ends. The CDR3: CASSQEGTVQFPETQYF. The CDR3 DNA follows: TGCGCCAGCAGCCAAGAGGGCACAGTGCAATTCCCAGAGACCCAGTACTTC.

In this sample, this clonotype turned up a few times. The chain combines TRBV20-1 with TRBJ2-3, with 7 bases identical to TRBD2. CDR1 is DFQATT and CDR2 is SNEGSKA in the germline V gene (reference sequence). There are 18 residues in the CDR3. The ends lost 0 bases at V and 3 bases at J; junction bases unmatched: 15. The CDR3 loop reads CSAREREKRDLRTDTQYF. CDR3 coding DNA: TGCAGTGCTAGAGAGAGAGAAAAGCGGGATCTTAGAACAGATACGCAGTATTTT.

This clonotype has a handful of counts. The gene calls are TRBV5-1 and TRBJ2-7; 7 bases match TRBD1. With V trimmed by 4 bases and J by 0 bases, 4 bases remained unmatched. This CDR3 comprises 14 residues. Germline V gene data show CDR1 as SGHRS and CDR2 as YFSETQ. CDR3 protein: CASSTGQTSYEQYF. CDR3 in DNA: TGCGCCAGCAGCACGGGACAGACCTCCTACGAGCAGTACTTC.

This sequence joins TRBV3-1 and TRBJ1-2; 7 bases are a match to TRBD1. J was trimmed by 0 bases and V by 4 bases; bases with no gene match: 8. Looked up from germline, CDR1 is LGHDT and CDR2 is YNNKEL (reference sequence). The CDR3 runs 16 residues. The CDR3 bases are TGTGCCAGCAGCCTCCTAGGACAGGAAGCTAACTATGGCTACACCTTC. As protein: CASSLLGQEANYGYTF.

This chain uses TRBV4-2 with TRBJ2-2; 12 nucleotides match TRBD2. The V gene's germline CDR1 is LGHNA and CDR2 YNFKEQ. Trimming took 0 bases from V and 8 from J; bases not matched to a gene: 4. This CDR3 region has 16 residues. The CDR3 is CASSQDGLAGSGELFF. The CDR3 DNA follows: TGTGCCAGCAGCCAAGACGGACTAGCGGGATCTGGGGAGCTGTTTTTT.

This chain uses TRBV7-9 with TRBJ2-7, with D unresolved. The V end lost 3 bases, the J end lost 3 bases, and 9 bases lay between the germline ends. This CDR3 contains 13 residues. Per the germline V gene, CDR1 is SEHNR and CDR2 is FQNEAQ (reference sequence). The CDR3 DNA follows: TGTGCCAGCAGCTTCGGACGCCTCTACGAGCAGTACTTC. Translating it yields CASSFGRLYEQYF.

This clonotype was detected only a few times. The V call is TRBV7-9, the J call TRBJ2-1; D is perhaps TRBD1 (6 bases). This CDR3 spans 12 amino acids. Germline V gene data show CDR1 as SEHNR and CDR2 as FQNEAQ (reference sequence). V was shortened by 3 bases and J by 9 bases, with 9 bases between the two germline ends. CDR3 region: CASSLDSFEQFF. The CDR3, as DNA: TGTGCCAGCAGCTTGGACAGTTTTGAGCAGTTCTTC.

CDR3 region: CASSLRLAGGSGIYEQYF. As DNA, the CDR3 is TGTGCCAGCAGTTTACGACTAGCGGGAGGGTCCGGGATCTACGAGCAGTACTTC. V gene TRBV27 combines with J gene TRBJ2-7, with TRBD2 matching over 14 bases. This CDR3 has 18 amino acids. The V segment lost 2 bases and the J segment 3 bases; nucleotides outside the gene matches: 9. CDR1 and CDR2 (germline): MNHEY, SMNVEV (reference sequence).

The genes are TRBV29-1 and TRBJ1-4; 7 nucleotides agree with TRBD1. V was pared by 5 bases and J by 6 bases, with 12 bases of the junction left unmatched. The CDR3 totals 15 residues. The germline CDR1 and CDR2 sequences are SQVTM and ANQGSEA. The CDR3 DNA follows: TGCAGCGTTTCCACTCAGGGGGTGGAGGATGAAAAACTGTTTTTT. Its protein product is CSVSTQGVEDEKLFF.

The chain uses TRBV30 and TRBJ2-3, with 11 bases matching TRBD2. CDR1 and CDR2 (germline): GTSNPN, SVGIG (reference sequence). The trim removed 5 bases at V and 4 bases at J, leaving 5 bases unmatched. This CDR3 is built from 14 residues. CDR3 region: CAWGTSGGSDTQYF. In DNA form, the CDR3 reads TGTGCCTGGGGTACTAGCGGGGGTTCAGATACGCAGTATTTT.

There are a few counts of this clonotype. The J gene is TRBJ2-3, the V gene TRBV5-1, with D perhaps matching TRBD1 (6 bases). Between the trimmed V and J ends, which lost 1 base and 5 bases, there was a span of 14 bases. This CDR3 is built from 15 residues. Germline CDR1 is SGHRS and CDR2 is YFSETQ. CDR3 in amino acids: CASSLPQGPLDTQYF. The CDR3 coding sequence is TGCGCCAGCAGCTTGCCCCAGGGGCCCTTAGATACGCAGTATTTT.